This T cell receptor beta chain was identified in a study of blood T cell repertoires in COVID-19 (dated by TCRdb to 2020 to 2021). For context, the study as a whole: Collaborator samples came from the United States, Italy and Spain and covered acute and convalescent phases of COVID-19. The material from the prospective study consisted of cDNA or gDNA derived from T cells, B-cell-depleted T cells, or PBMCs. The dataset comprised deeply sampled blood TCRbeta repertoires from subjects exposed to, actively infected with, or recovered from COVID-19. The repertoires were made available in a free public database intended to serve as a resource for research on the immune response to SARS-CoV-2. The samples were drawn from the first 160 participants of the ongoing ImmuneRACE study and from under 1,500 subjects provided by 6 global collaborators. The sample metadata nearly always contained a de-identified subject ID, COVID-19 status, age in years and sex. Where HLA class I and class II types were available, the types were taken from metadata supplied by the sample provider, not from assay-based typing. On the study overall, not on this receptor specifically: How much clinical and demographic metadata was included differed by source and by participant, and the metadata was provided uncurated.

At one collaborating source in Seattle, patients were enrolled during active infection and were followed longitudinally through the course of disease. The collaborating institutions used their own protocols to collect whole blood in K2EDTA tubes. For TCRbeta analysis, collaborators shipped samples in one of three forms: frozen whole blood, isolated PBMCs, or DNA extracted from either of those sample types. The germline V gene yields KGHSH for CDR1 and LQKENI for CDR2. The CDR3, from cysteine to phenylalanine, totals 15 residues. CDR3 DNA is the only sequence kept; it has 45 bases, read in frame from the first base. Here V drops 4 bases and J drops 3 bases, and the junction holds 7 bases not matched to any gene. As for this clone: Which antigen it targets is not known. Nothing much larger sits one base from this clone, and base qualities are not available.

The immunoSEQ Assay, a bias-controlled multiplex PCR, was used to amplify TCRbeta CDR3 regions from genomic DNA. The published analysis was carried out like this. The number of nucleated cells in each sample was estimated from the amplification of reference gene primers within the assay. To quantify the absolute abundance of each unique TCRbeta CDR3 rearrangement, sequence reads were collapsed and filtered. Productive Simpson clonality was computed per sample as the square root of Simpson's diversity index over productive rearrangements. Here the immuneACCESS table is served through TCRdb, limited to in-frame sequences with V and J called. Missing clones are a known gap in these copies; in checked studies unresolved V genes cover under half, and the rest lacks a known reason. D and trimming come from the DNA, and the V and J calls and clone size come from that table. This sample is represented by more than 250,000 clones; over 80% of them were singletons. The top ten constitute 6% to 8% of the sample.

The sequencing input was peripheral blood. This TCR was sampled from a woman aged 45-65 years with COVID-19, enrolled during active disease. The V gene is TRBV18 and the J gene is TRBJ2-3, and 7 junction bases match TRBD1. The DNA is TGTGCCAGCTCACTAGACAGGGTGAGGACAGATACGCAGTATTTT. It is translated as CASSLDRVRTDTQYF.